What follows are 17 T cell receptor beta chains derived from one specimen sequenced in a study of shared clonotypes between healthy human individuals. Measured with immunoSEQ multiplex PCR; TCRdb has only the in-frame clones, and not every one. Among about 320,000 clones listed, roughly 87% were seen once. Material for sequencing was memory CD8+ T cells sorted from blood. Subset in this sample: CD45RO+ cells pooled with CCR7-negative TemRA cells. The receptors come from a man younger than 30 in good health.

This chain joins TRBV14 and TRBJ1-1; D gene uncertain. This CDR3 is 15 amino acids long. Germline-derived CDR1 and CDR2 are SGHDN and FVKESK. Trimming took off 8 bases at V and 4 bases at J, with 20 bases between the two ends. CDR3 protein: CASAKTQVMATEAFF. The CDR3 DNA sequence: TGTGCCAGCGCGAAGACTCAGGTGATGGCCACTGAAGCTTTCTTT.

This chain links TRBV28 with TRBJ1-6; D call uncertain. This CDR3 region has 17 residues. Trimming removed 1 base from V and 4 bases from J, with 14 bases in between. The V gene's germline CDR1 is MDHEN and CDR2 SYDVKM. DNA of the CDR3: TGTGCCAGCAGTTTATTTAGGAGCCACAGATATAATTCACCCCTCCACTTT. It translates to CASSLFRSHRYNSPLHF.

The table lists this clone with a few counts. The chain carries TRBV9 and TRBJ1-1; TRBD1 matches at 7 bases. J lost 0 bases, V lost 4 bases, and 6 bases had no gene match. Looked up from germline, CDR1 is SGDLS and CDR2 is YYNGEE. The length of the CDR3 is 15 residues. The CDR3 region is CASSPRDSMNTEAFF. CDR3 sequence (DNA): TGTGCCAGCAGCCCACGGGACAGCATGAACACTGAAGCTTTCTTT.

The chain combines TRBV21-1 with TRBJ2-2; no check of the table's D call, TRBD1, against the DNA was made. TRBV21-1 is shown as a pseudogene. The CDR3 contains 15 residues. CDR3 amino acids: CASSKPGQLPGELFF. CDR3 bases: TGTGCCAGCAGCAAACCGGGACAGCTCCCCGGGGAGCTGTTTTTT.

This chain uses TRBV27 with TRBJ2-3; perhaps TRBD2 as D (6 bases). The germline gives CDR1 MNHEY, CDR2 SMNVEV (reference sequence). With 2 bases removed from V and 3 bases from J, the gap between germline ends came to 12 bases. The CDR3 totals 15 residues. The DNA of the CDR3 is TGTGCCAGCAGTTTAGGGGGGATCGGGACAGATACGCAGTATTTT. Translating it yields CASSLGGIGTDTQYF.

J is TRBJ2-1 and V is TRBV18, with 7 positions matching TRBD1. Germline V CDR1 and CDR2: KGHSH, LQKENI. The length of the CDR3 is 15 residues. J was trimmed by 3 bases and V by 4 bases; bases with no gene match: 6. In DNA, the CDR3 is TGTGCCAGCTCACAACAGGGGCTTCACTACAATGAGCAGTTCTTC. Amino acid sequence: CASSQQGLHYNEQFF.

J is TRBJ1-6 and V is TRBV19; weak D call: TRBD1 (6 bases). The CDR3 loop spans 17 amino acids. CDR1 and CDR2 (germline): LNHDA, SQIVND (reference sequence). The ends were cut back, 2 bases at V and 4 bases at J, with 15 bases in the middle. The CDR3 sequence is CASSIRPGVSYNSPLHF. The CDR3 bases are TGTGCCAGTAGTATAAGGCCAGGGGTTTCATATAATTCACCCCTCCACTTT.

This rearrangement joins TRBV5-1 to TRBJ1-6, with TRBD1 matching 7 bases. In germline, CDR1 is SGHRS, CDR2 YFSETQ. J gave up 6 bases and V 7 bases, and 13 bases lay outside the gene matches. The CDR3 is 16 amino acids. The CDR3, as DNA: TGCGCCAGCCGAGGGGTGAGACAGGGTGGTAATTCACCCCTCCACTTT. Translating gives CASRGVRQGGNSPLHF. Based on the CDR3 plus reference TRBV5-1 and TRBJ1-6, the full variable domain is KAGVTQTPRYLIKTRGQQVTLSCSPISGHRSVSWYQQTPGQGLQFLFEYFSETQRNKGNFPGRFSGRQFSNSRSEMNVSTLELGDSALYLCASRGVRQGGNSPLHFGNGTRLTVT.

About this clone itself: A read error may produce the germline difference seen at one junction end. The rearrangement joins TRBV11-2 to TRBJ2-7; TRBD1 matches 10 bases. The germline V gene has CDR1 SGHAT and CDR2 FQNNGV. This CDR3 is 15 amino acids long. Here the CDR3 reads CASSPGTGEGYEQYF. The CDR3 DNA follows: TGCGCCAGCAGCCCCGGGACAGGGGAAGGCTACGAGCAGTACTTC.

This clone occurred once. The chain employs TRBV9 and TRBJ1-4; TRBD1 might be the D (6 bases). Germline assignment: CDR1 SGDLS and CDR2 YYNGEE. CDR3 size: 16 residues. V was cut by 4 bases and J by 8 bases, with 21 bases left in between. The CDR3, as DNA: TGTGCCAGCAGCCATCCCGAGGTGGAGGGGGAAGAAAAACTGTTTTTT. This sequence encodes CASSHPEVEGEEKLFF.

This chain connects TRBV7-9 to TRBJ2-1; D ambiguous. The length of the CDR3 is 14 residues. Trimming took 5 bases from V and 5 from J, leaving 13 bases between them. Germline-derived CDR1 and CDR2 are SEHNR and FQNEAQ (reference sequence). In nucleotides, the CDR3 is TGTGCCAGCAGCCCGGCTAGGGAAGACAATGAGCAGTTCTTC. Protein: CASSPAREDNEQFF.

CDR3 nucleotides: TGTGCCAGCAGCCTTCTAGCGGGAGGAACAGATACGCAGTATTTT. This codes for CASSLLAGGTDTQYF. This rearrangement joins TRBV7-9 to TRBJ2-3, with TRBD2 matching 11 bases. Germline loops: CDR1 SEHNR, CDR2 FQNEAQ (reference sequence). CDR3 size: 15 residues. V lost 5 bases, J lost 3 bases, and 4 bases stayed unmatched.

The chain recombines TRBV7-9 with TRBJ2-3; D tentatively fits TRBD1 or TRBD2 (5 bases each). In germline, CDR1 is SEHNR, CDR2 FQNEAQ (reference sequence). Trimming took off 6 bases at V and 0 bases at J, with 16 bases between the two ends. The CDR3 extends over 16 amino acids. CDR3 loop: CASRFSGTASTDTQYF. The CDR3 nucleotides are TGTGCCAGCAGGTTTTCAGGGACGGCTAGCACAGATACGCAGTATTTT.

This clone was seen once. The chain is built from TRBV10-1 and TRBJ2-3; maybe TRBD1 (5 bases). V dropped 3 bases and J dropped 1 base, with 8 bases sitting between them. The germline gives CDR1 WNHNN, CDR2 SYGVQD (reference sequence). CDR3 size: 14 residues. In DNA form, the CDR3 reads TGCGCCAGCAGTGATGAGACAGGCACAGATACGCAGTATTTT. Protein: CASSDETGTDTQYF.

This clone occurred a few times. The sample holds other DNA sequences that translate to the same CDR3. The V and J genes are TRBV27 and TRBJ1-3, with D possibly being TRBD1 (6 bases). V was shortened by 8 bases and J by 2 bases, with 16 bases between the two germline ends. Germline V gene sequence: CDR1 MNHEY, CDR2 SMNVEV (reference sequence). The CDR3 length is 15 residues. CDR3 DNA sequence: TGTGCCAGCTCCCCCGGGACAACCCCTGGAAACACCATATATTTT. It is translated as CASSPGTTPGNTIYF.

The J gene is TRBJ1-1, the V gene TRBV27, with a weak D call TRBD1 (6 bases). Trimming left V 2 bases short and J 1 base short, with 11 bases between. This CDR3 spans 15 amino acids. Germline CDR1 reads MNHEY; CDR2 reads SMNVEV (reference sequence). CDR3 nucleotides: TGTGCCAGCAGTTTAGGGCTAGGGGGGAACACTGAAGCTTTCTTT. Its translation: CASSLGLGGNTEAFF.

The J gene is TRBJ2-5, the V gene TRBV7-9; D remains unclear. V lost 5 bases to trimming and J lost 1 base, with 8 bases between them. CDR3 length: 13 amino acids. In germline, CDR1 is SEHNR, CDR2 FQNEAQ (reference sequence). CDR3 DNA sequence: TGTGCCAGCAGCCCCACCTCCCAAGAGACCCAGTACTTC. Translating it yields CASSPTSQETQYF.